This TCR beta chain was sequenced during a study of radiation and T cells in renal cell carcinoma. Study background: Nephrectomy followed 15 Gy stereotactic body radiation by 4 weeks.

As for this clone: Its cognate antigen is unknown.

General study results and limits: No pretreatment tumor biopsies were available for baseline clonotypes. Top tumor clonotypes rose in blood 2 weeks post-radiation, then contracted.

Generated by immunoSEQ multiplex PCR, the TCRdb table keeps only in-frame clones and is missing some. The table has roughly 78,000 clones, over 80% seen once; the top ten hold 5.8%. The CDR3 runs to 18 residues. Germline V gene lookup returns CDR1 ENHRY and CDR2 SYGVKD. The junction had 14 bases not matched to a gene; V was cut back by 6 bases and J by 0 bases. Specified time point: blood 2 weeks post-SBRT. Treatment reported: 15 Gy SBRT to primary tumor, nephrectomy 4 weeks later. Radiation-treated patients gave blood at baseline, week 2 and week 4. The V and J genes are TRBV10-3 and TRBJ2-4, with 7 positions matching TRBD1. Sequenced here: blood, sampled from a patient whose treatment included radiotherapy and nephrectomy. The sequence came from a man aged 60 to 75 with renal cell carcinoma. This chain's CDR3 is CAIRPPTGEPLAKNIQYF. Written as DNA, the CDR3 is TGTGCCATCAGGCCTCCTACAGGGGAACCCTTAGCCAAAAACATTCAGTACTTC.